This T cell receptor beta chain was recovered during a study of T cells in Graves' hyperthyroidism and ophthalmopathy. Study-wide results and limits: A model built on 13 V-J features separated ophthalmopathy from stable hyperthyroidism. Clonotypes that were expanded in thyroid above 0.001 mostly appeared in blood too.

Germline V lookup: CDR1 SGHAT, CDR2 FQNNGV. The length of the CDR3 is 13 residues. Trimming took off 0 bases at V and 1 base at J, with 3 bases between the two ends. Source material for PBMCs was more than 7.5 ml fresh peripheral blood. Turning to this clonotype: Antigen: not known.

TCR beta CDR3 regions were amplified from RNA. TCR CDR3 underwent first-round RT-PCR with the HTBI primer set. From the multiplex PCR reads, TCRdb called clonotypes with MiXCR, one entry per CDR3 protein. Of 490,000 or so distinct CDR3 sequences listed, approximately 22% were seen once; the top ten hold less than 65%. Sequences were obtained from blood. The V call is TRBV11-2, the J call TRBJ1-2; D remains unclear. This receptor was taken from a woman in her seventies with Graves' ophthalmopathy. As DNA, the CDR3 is TGTGCCAGCAGCTTAGAGGTTAACTATGGCTACACCTTC. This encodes CASSLEVNYGYTF.